This T cell receptor beta chain was sequenced during a study of blood T cell repertoires in COVID-19. Study-level information: Donors in the United States, Italy and Spain gave samples during acute or convalescent COVID-19.

Germline CDR1 SGHAT, CDR2 FQNNGV. This CDR3 spans 14 amino acids. The V end was cut by 3 bases, the J end by 8 bases, with 16 bases between. Sequenced by immunoSEQ multiplex PCR; TCRdb stores in-frame clones only, minus some. The sample records about 320,000 clones, about nine tenths being singletons. Study members were between about 18 and 100 years old and lived in roughly 24 US regions. Each recovered donor of Cohort 3 presented with two negative PCRs, clearance, or symptom resolution. This receptor was identified in a young woman who had recovered from COVID-19. Sequencing used PBMCs or T cells enriched from blood (not recorded which). The V call is TRBV11-2, the J call TRBJ1-2, with D possibly TRBD1 on 5 matching bases. In DNA, the CDR3 is TGTGCCAGCAGCTTGGGGGTCGGGGAGGGCGGCTACACCTTC. Translation: CASSLGVGEGGYTF.